This entry is about one T cell receptor beta chain. As handled by the study authors: By means of reference gene primer amplification, nucleated cell counts were estimated. Repertoires were generated with immunoSEQ multiplex PCR, while TCRdb's copy carries only in-frame clones and drops some. V, J and clone size derive from that table, while D and trimming were established from the DNA sequence. This sample has approximately 84,000 clones, with about 80% found just once. CDR1 and CDR2 (germline): SQVTM, ANQGSEA. V shed 2 bases and J shed 4 bases, with 17 bases lying between them. This CDR3 has 15 amino acids. The data belong to a study of blood T cell repertoires in COVID-19. Study context: Acute and convalescent COVID-19 samples came from the United States, Italy and Spain. T cells, B-cell-depleted T cells, or PBMCs supplied cDNA or gDNA.

The chain employs TRBV29-1 and TRBJ1-1, with D perhaps matching TRBD1 (5 bases). Specimen: peripheral blood. This TCR was recovered from a man aged 45-60 years with active or convalescent COVID-19. CDR3 loop: CSVEPRLYQGTEAFF. Here the CDR3 DNA reads TGCAGCGTTGAACCCCGTCTGTACCAGGGCACTGAAGCTTTCTTT.